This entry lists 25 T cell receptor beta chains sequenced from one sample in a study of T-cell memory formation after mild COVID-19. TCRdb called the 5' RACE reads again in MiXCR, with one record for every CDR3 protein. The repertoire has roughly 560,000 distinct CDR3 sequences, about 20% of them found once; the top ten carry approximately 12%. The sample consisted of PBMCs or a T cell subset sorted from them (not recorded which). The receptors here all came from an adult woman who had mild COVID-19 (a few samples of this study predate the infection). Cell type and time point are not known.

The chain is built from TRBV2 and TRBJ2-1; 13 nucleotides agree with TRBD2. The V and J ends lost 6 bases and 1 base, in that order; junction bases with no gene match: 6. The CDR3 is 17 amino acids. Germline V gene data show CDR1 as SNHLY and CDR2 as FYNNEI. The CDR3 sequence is CASRIRLAGGSYNEQFF. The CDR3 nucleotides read TGTGCCAGCAGGATTAGACTAGCGGGAGGTTCCTACAATGAGCAGTTCTTC.

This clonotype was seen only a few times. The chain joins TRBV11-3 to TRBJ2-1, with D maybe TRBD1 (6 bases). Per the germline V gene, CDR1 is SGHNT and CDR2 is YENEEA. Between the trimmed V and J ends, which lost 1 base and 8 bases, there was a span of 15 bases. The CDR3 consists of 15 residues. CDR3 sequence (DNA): TGTGCCAGCAGCTTAGTTGGACAGCTTAGGGATGAGCAGTTCTTC. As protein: CASSLVGQLRDEQFF.

The CDR3 sequence: CASSSRTSGRAVPYEQYF. In nucleotides, the CDR3 is TGTGCCAGCAGCTCCCGGACTAGCGGGAGGGCCGTACCCTACGAGCAGTACTTC. J is TRBJ2-7 and V is TRBV7-3, with 15 bases that match TRBD2. The CDR3 runs to 18 residues. Trimming removed 4 bases from V and 2 bases from J; junction bases left unmatched: 9. CDR1 SGHTA and CDR2 FQGTGA come from the germline V gene.

The chain's CDR3 is CASSKGGQVRVNEQFF. In DNA, the CDR3 is TGTGCCAGCAGCAAGGGGGGGCAGGTACGAGTAAATGAGCAGTTCTTC. V usage is TRBV7-9 and J usage is TRBJ2-1; D possibly corresponds to TRBD2 (7 bases). The ends were cut back, 5 bases at V and 7 bases at J, with 21 bases in the middle. The CDR3 loop spans 16 amino acids. Germline V gene data show CDR1 as SEHNR and CDR2 as FQNEAQ (reference sequence).

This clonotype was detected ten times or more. CDR3 coding DNA: TGTGCCAGCAGTCTCCGGACTAGCGGGGGGATTGAGCAGTTCTTC. As protein: CASSLRTSGGIEQFF. The chain recombines TRBV12-3 or TRBV12-4 with TRBJ2-1; 14 nucleotides line up with TRBD2. V lost 5 bases and J lost 9; bases outside the gene matches: 6. The length of the CDR3 is 15 residues.

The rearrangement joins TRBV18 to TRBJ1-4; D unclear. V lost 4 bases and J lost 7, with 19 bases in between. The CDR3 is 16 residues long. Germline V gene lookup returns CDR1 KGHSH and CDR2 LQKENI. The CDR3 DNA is TGTGCCAGCTCACTCCGGGGAGACGGACGAGGTGAAAAACTGTTTTTT. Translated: CASSLRGDGRGEKLFF.

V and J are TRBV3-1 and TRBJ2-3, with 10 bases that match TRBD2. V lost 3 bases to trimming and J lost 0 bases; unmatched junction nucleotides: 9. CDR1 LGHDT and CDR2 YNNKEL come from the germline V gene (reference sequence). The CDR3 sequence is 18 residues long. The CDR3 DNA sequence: TGTGCCAGCAGCCATATCAGCGGGGGGGCAACGAGCACAGATACGCAGTATTTT. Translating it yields CASSHISGGATSTDTQYF.

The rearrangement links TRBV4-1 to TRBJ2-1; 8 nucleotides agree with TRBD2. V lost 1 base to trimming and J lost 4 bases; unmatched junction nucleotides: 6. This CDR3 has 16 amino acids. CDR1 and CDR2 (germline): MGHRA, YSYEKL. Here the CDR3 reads CASSQVGAGGYNEQFF. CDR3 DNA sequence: TGCGCCAGCAGCCAAGTCGGTGCGGGGGGATACAATGAGCAGTTCTTC.

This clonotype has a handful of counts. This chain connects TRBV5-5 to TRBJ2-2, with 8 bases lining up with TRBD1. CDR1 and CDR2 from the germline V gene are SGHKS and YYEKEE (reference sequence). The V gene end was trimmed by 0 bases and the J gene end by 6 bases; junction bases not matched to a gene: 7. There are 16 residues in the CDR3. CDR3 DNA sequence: TGTGCCAGCAGCTTGGGGACAGGGAAACTTGCCGGGGAGCTGTTTTTT. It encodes CASSLGTGKLAGELFF.

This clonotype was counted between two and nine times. DNA for the CDR3: TGTGCCAGCAGCTTTTCCCCTGTCCACGAGCAGTACTTC. Translation gives CASSFSPVHEQYF. V gene TRBV12-3 or TRBV12-4 combines with J gene TRBJ2-7; D remains ambiguous. V was shortened by 6 bases and J by 5 bases, with 14 bases between the two germline ends. This CDR3 has 13 residues.

CDR3 in amino acids: CAIRRDNEQFF. CDR3 coding DNA: TGTGCCATACGGCGTGACAATGAGCAGTTCTTC. The J gene is TRBJ2-1, the V gene TRBV10-3; D is uncertain. The germline gives CDR1 ENHRY, CDR2 SYGVKD. The CDR3 is 11 residues long. V dropped 9 bases and J dropped 5 bases, with 8 bases sitting between them.

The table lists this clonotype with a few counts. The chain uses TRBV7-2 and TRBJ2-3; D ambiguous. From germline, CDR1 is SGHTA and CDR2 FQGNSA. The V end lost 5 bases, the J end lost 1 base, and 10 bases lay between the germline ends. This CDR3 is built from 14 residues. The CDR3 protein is CASSPKSGTDTQYF. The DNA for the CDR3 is TGTGCCAGCAGCCCCAAAAGTGGCACAGATACGCAGTATTTT.

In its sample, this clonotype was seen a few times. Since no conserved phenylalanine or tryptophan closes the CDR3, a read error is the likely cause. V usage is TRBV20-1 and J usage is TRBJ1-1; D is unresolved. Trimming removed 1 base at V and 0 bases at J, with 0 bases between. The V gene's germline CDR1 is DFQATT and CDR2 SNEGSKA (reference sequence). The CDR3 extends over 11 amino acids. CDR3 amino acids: CSARVNTEAFC. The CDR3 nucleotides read TGCAGTGCTAGAGTGAACACTGAAGCTTTCTGT.

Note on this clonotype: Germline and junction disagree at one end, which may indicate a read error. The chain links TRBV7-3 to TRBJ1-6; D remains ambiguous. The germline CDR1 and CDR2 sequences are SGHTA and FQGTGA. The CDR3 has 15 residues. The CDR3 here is CASSPPGRRNSALHF. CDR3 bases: TGTGCCAGCAGCCCCCCCGGGAGGAGGAATTCAGCCCTCCACTTT.

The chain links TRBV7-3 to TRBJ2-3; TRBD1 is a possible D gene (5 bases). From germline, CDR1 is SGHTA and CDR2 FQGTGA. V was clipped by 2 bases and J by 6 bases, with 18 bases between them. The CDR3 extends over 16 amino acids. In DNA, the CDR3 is TGTGCCAGCAGCTTAGGTGTAGCTGGTCCAGGGGATACGCAGTATTTT. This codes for CASSLGVAGPGDTQYF.

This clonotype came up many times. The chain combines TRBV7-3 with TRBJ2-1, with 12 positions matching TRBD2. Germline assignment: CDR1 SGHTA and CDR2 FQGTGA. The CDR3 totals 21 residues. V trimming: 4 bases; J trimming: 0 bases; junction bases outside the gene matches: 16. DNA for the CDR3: TGTGCCAGCAGCTCAAATGGGGCTAGCGGGAGGGCCGCGAGCTCCTACAATGAGCAGTTCTTC. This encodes CASSSNGASGRAASSYNEQFF. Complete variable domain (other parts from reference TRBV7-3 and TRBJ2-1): GAGVSQTPSNKVTEKGKYVELRCDPISGHTALYWYRQSLGQGPEFLIYFQGTGAADDSGLPNDRFFAVRPEGSVSTLKIQRTERGDSAVYLCASSSNGASGRAASSYNEQFFGPGTRLTVL.

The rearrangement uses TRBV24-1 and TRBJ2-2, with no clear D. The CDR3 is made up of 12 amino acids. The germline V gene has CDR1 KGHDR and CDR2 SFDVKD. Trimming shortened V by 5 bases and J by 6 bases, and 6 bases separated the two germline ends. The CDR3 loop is CATSGWPGELFF. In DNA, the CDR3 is TGTGCCACCAGTGGATGGCCCGGGGAGCTGTTTTTT.

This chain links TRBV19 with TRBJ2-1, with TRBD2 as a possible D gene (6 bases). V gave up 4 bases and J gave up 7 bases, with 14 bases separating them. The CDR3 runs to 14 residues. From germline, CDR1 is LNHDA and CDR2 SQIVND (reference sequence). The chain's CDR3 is CASSSRDSQNEQFF. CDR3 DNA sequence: TGTGCCAGTAGTAGCCGGGACTCTCAAAATGAGCAGTTCTTC.

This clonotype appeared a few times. The CDR3 coding sequence is TGCGCCAGCAGCTTGGGCGGCGGAAGTAATGGGGCCAACGTCCTGACTTTC. Its protein product is CASSLGGGSNGANVLTF. The chain is built from TRBV5-1 and TRBJ2-6; no firm D call. V lost 0 bases and J lost 3, with 13 bases in between. There are 17 residues in the CDR3. CDR1 SGHRS and CDR2 YFSETQ come from the germline V gene. Supplemented by reference TRBV5-1 and TRBJ2-6, the full variable domain reads KAGVTQTPRYLIKTRGQQVTLSCSPISGHRSVSWYQQTPGQGLQFLFEYFSETQRNKGNFPGRFSGRQFSNSRSEMNVSTLELGDSALYLCASSLGGGSNGANVLTFGAGSRLTVL.

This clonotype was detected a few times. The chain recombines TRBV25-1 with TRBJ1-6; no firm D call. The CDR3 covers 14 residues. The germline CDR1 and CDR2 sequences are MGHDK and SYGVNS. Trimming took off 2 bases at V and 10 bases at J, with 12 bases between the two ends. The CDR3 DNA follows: TGTGCCAGCAGTGAAGCCAGCCCGAGGTCACCCCTCCACTTT. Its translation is CASSEASPRSPLHF.

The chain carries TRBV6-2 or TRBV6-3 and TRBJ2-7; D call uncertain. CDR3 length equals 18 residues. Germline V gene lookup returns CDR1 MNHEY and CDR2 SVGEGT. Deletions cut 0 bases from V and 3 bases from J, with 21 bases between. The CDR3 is CASSYSTLHPKAFYEQYF. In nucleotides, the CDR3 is TGTGCCAGCAGTTACTCGACCCTACACCCCAAGGCGTTCTACGAGCAGTACTTC.

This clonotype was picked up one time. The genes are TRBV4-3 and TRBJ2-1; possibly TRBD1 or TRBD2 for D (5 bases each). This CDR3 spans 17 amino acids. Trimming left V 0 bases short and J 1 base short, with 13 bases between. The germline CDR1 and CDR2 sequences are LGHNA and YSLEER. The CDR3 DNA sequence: TGCGCCAGCAGCCAAGAGGGGCCGGGAACGTCCTACAATGAGCAGTTCTTC. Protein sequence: CASSQEGPGTSYNEQFF.

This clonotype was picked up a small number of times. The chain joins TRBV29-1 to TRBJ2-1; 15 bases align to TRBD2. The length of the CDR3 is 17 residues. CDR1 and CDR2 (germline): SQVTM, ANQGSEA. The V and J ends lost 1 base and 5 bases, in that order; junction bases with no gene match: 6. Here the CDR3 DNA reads TGCAGCGTTGAAGGGGGACTAGCGGGGGGCCCGGACAATGAGCAGTTCTTC. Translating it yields CSVEGGLAGGPDNEQFF.

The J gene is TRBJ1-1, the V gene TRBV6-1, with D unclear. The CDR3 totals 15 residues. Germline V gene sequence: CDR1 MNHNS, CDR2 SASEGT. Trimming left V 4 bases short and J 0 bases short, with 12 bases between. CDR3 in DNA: TGTGCCAGCAGTGGCGGGCCGAGGATGAACACTGAAGCTTTCTTT. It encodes CASSGGPRMNTEAFF.

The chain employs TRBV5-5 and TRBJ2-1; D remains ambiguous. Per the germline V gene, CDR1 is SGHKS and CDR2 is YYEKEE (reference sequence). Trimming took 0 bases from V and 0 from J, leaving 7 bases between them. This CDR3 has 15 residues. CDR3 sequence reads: CASSLEPRSYNEQFF. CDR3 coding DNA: TGTGCCAGCAGCTTGGAGCCCCGCTCCTACAATGAGCAGTTCTTC.